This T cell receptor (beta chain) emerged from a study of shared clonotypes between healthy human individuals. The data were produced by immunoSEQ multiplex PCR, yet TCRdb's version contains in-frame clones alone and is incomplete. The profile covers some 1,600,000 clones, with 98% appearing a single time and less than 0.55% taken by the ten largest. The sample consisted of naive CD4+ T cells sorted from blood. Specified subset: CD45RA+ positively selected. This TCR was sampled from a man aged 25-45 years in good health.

CDR3 bases: TGTGCCAGCAGCTTAGCGGAGCGGGACAGGGTTTTTAATGAGCAGTTCTTC. Protein product: CASSLAERDRVFNEQFF. J is TRBJ2-1 and V is TRBV7-7, with 9 bases identical to TRBD1. V shed 0 bases and J 7 bases; nucleotides not matched to a gene: 10. The CDR3 totals 17 residues. From germline, CDR1 is SSHAT and CDR2 FNYEAQ (reference sequence).